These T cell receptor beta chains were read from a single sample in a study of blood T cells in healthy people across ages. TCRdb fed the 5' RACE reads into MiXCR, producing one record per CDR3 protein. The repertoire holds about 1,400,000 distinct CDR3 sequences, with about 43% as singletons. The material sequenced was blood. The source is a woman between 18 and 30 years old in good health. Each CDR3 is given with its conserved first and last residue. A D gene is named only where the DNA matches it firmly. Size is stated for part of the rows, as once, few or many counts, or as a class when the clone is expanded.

TGTGCCAGCAGCTTAGGACATTACCGGGAGGGCCTGCGCGATACGCAGTATTTT,CASSLGHYREGLRDTQYF,TRBD2,TRBV11-2,NA,TRBJ2-3
TGTGCCAGCAGCCACACTAGCGATCCCTACAATGAGCAGTTCTTC,CASSHTSDPYNEQFF,TRBD2,TRBV7-2,NA,TRBJ2-1
TGTGCCAGCCGACAGGGGGCAGGTGGCAATCAGCCCCAGCATTTT,CASRQGAGGNQPQHF,TRBD1,TRBV6-5,NA,TRBJ1-5
TGCGCCAGCAGCTTGGCCCTCCTACAGGGATCAACTAATGAAAAACTGTTTTTT,CASSLALLQGSTNEKLFF,NA,TRBV5-1,NA,TRBJ1-4
TGTGCCAGCAGCCAAGGGGTTCGGGACTTCGGAGGTTCCTACAATGAGCAGTTCTTC,CASSQGVRDFGGSYNEQFF,NA,TRBV3-1,NA,TRBJ2-1
TGTGCCACCAGCACTCTATCGGGATTCTCCTACAATGAGCAGTTCTTC,CATSTLSGFSYNEQFF,NA,TRBV15,few,TRBJ2-1
TGCGCCAGCAGCCTCGGGAAAGGACAGGGGAATTCACCCCTCCACTTT,CASSLGKGQGNSPLHF,TRBD1,TRBV5-1,NA,TRBJ1-6
TGTGCCAGCAGTCCCCGGGACAGGGGCTCCTCTAACTATGGCTACACCTTC,CASSPRDRGSSNYGYTF,TRBD1,TRBV27,NA,TRBJ1-2
TGCAGTGCCCGAGACAGGTCAGGCCATCAGCCCCAGCATTTT,CSARDRSGHQPQHF,NA,TRBV20-1,NA,TRBJ1-5
TGTGCCAGCAGCACAACCTTGAACACTGAAGCTTTCTTT,CASSTTLNTEAFF,NA,TRBV11-2,few,TRBJ1-1
TGCAGTGCTGCCTTAGCGGGAGGGGCCGAGCAGTACTTC,CSAALAGGAEQYF,TRBD2,TRBV20-1,few,TRBJ2-7
TGTGCCAGCTCCCGACCTTGGACTAGCGGGACTTACAATGAGCAGTTCTTC,CASSRPWTSGTYNEQFF,TRBD2,TRBV18,NA,TRBJ2-1
TGTGCCAGCAGTTTCGGGCGGTTCGCGAACACCGGGGAGCTGTTTTTT,CASSFGRFANTGELFF,NA,TRBV12-3/TRBV12-4,NA,TRBJ2-2
TGTGCCAGCAGCCTGGGGGCTAGCGGGGCCAATGAGCAGTTCTTC,CASSLGASGANEQFF,TRBD2,TRBV7-2,NA,TRBJ2-1
TGCGCCAGCAGCCAAGATTGGGGGACAGGGGGGTACGAGCAGTACTTC,CASSQDWGTGGYEQYF,TRBD1,TRBV4-1,few,TRBJ2-7
TGCAGCGGGGGGAACAGGGGCACTGAAGCTTTCTTT,CSGGNRGTEAFF,TRBD1,TRBV29-1,NA,TRBJ1-1
TGTGCCACCAGCCTGGGACTAACCTACGAGCAGTACTTC,CATSLGLTYEQYF,TRBD2,TRBV15,NA,TRBJ2-7
TGTGCCAGCAGGATCCTCAACTTTAATACGCAGTATTTT,CASRILNFNTQYF,NA,TRBV6-1,few,TRBJ2-3
TGTGCCAGCAGTTCCCCCGGGACAGCTATGAACACTGAAGCTTTCTTT,CASSSPGTAMNTEAFF,TRBD1,TRBV12-3/TRBV12-4,few,TRBJ1-1
TGTGCCTGGAGTGTACCTGGGACAGGGGGCCACGAGCAGTACTTC,CAWSVPGTGGHEQYF,TRBD1,TRBV30,NA,TRBJ2-7
TGCAGCGTTACCCCGGCAGGGATATACGAGCAGTACTTC,CSVTPAGIYEQYF,NA,TRBV29-1,NA,TRBJ2-7
TGCGCCAGCAGCCAAGAGGGACAGGGGGCCAGAGATACGCAGTATTTT,CASSQEGQGARDTQYF,TRBD1,TRBV4-1,few,TRBJ2-3
TGTGCCAGCAGTCGGACAGTCGGGCGGAGAGATGAGCAGTACTTC,CASSRTVGRRDEQYF,NA,TRBV6-5,NA,TRBJ2-7
TGTGCCAGCAGCCTTGCGACCGGGACAGTCTATGGCTACACCTTC,CASSLATGTVYGYTF,TRBD1,TRBV12-3/TRBV12-4,few,TRBJ1-2
TGTGCCAGCAGCCAAGGGTTTCCAGCGGGAGGCGCAGATACGCAGTATTTT,CASSQGFPAGGADTQYF,TRBD2,TRBV4-2,few,TRBJ2-3
TGTGCCAGCAGCTCACTGGGGAGCGCCAATGAGCAGTTCTTC,CASSSLGSANEQFF,NA,TRBV7-3,NA,TRBJ2-1
TGCAGTGCTATCCCTTGGCCCGGGCGAGGAGACAATGAGCAGTTCTTC,CSAIPWPGRGDNEQFF,NA,TRBV20-1,NA,TRBJ2-1
TGCGCCAGCAACCAACCCAGTAACTATGGCTACACCTTC,CASNQPSNYGYTF,NA,TRBV4-1,NA,TRBJ1-2
TGTGCCAGCAGCTTGCAATTGGGGGCACGTAGCACAGATACGCAGTATTTT,CASSLQLGARSTDTQYF,NA,TRBV5-5,few,TRBJ2-3
TGCGCCAGCAGCTCCGATCCCGGGACGCAAGAGACCCAGTACTTC,CASSSDPGTQETQYF,NA,TRBV5-1,NA,TRBJ2-5
TGTGCCATCAGCGAATTCAGCCAGGGGGTTCCCGGGGAGCTGTTTTTT,CAISEFSQGVPGELFF,TRBD1,TRBV10-3,NA,TRBJ2-2
TGCGCCAGCTCGGGACAGGCCCAAGAGACCCAGTACTTC,CASSGQAQETQYF,TRBD1,TRBV5-1,many,TRBJ2-5
TGTGCCAGCAGCCAGGGACCGGGACAAATGAACACTGTAGCTTTCTTT,CASSQGPGQMNTVAFF,NA,TRBV5-4,NA,TRBJ1-1
TGTGCCAGCACCCCCGCCCCAAGCTCCTACAATGAGCAGTTCTTC,CASTPAPSSYNEQFF,NA,TRBV7-9,few,TRBJ2-1
TGCAGTGCCAAGGACGGCAGCTCCTATAATTCACCCCTCCACTTT,CSAKDGSSYNSPLHF,NA,TRBV20-1,few,TRBJ1-6
TGCAGTGCTACGGGACTAGCGGGAGTCGGGGAGCAGTACTTC,CSATGLAGVGEQYF,TRBD2,TRBV20-1,NA,TRBJ2-7
TGCAGTGCTAGGAGGTCTGGGACTAGCGGGAGGCCCGCCTACGAGCAGTACTTC,CSARRSGTSGRPAYEQYF,TRBD2,TRBV20-1,NA,TRBJ2-7
TGCAGTGCTCCGGGCCACTCTGGGGCCAACGTCCTGACTTTC,CSAPGHSGANVLTF,NA,TRBV20-1,few,TRBJ2-6
TGCAGTGCTAGACTAGTAGCTGAGCAGTTCTTC,CSARLVAEQFF,NA,TRBV20-1,few,TRBJ2-1
TGCAGTGCTAGAATGGGTCTAGCGGGGGGACGGGGGTACTTC,CSARMGLAGGRGYF,TRBD2,TRBV20-1,NA,TRBJ2-5
TGTGCCAGCAGTTTAGGTCCGGGGGCGACGAGTGGCTACACCTTC,CASSLGPGATSGYTF,NA,TRBV12-3/TRBV12-4,NA,TRBJ1-2
TGTGCCAGCAGCGTACAGGGTCAGGATGGGCAGTTCTTC,CASSVQGQDGQFF,NA,TRBV7-2,NA,TRBJ2-1
TGTGCCAGCAGTCCCTCTTCAGCGGGGGGGTACAATGAGCAGTTCTTC,CASSPSSAGGYNEQFF,TRBD2,TRBV12-3/TRBV12-4,NA,TRBJ2-1
TGTGCCAGCAGCTTAGGTTCTGGGGAGTTCGCAGATACGCAGTATTTT,CASSLGSGEFADTQYF,NA,TRBV7-9,many,TRBJ2-3
TGTGCCACCAGCAGGAAAGCTTCGGCCAATGAGCAGTTCTTC,CATSRKASANEQFF,NA,TRBV15,few,TRBJ2-1
TGCAGCGCCCGGACTAGCGGGAGGGGGAACACCGGGGAGCTGTTTTTT,CSARTSGRGNTGELFF,TRBD2,TRBV29-1,NA,TRBJ2-2
TGTGCCAGCAGCCAAGCCGGGACAGGGAATTCACCCCTCCACTTT,CASSQAGTGNSPLHF,TRBD1,TRBV4-2,NA,TRBJ1-6
TGCAGCGTTGTAATAGGCCCGAACACTGAAGCTTTCTTT,CSVVIGPNTEAFF,NA,TRBV29-1,NA,TRBJ1-1
TGTGCCAGCAGCTTTAGCAGGGACTACGAACAGTACTTC,CASSFSRDYEQYF,TRBD2,TRBV7-9,NA,TRBJ2-7
TGTGCCAGCAGCTTTCCCCAGATCACCGGGGAGCTGTTTTTT,CASSFPQITGELFF,NA,TRBV13,NA,TRBJ2-2
TGTGCCAGCAGCCCCCCAAACCCCCGAGGTGAAAAACTGTTTTTT,CASSPPNPRGEKLFF,NA,TRBV12-3/TRBV12-4,NA,TRBJ1-4
TGTGCCAGCAATCCAAGGGGGCACGGCACTGAAGCTTTCTTT,CASNPRGHGTEAFF,TRBD1,TRBV2,NA,TRBJ1-1
TGCGCCAGCAGCCAAGATGATTCCTACGAGCAGTACTTC,CASSQDDSYEQYF,NA,TRBV4-1,NA,TRBJ2-7
TGTGCCAGCAGCCCCCCCGGGACCTACCAAGAGACCCAGTACTTC,CASSPPGTYQETQYF,NA,TRBV27,few,TRBJ2-5
TGTGCCAGCAGCCAAGATGGGACAGCATCACCCCTCCACTTT,CASSQDGTASPLHF,TRBD1,TRBV14,few,TRBJ1-6
TGTGCCAGCAGTTTAACTAATCTACCCCAGGGACAGGCTATTTCGGATACGCAGTATTTT,CASSLTNLPQGQAISDTQYF,TRBD1,TRBV2,NA,TRBJ2-3
TGTGCCAGCAGCCAAGAAGGTCTAGCGGGGTCCCAAGAGACCCAGTACTTC,CASSQEGLAGSQETQYF,TRBD2,TRBV3-1,few,TRBJ2-5
TGTGCCAGCATACCCGACAGATTCAATGAGCAGTTCTTC,CASIPDRFNEQFF,NA,TRBV9,NA,TRBJ2-1